This TCR beta chain stems from a study of blood T cells in healthy people across ages. This CDR3 spans 10 amino acids. On this clonotype: One junction end disagrees with the germline gene, perhaps due to a read error.

Primers used in a second PCR of about 7 to 11 cycles were a sample-barcoded 5' primer and a J-beta primer mix. TCRdb recomputed calls from the 5' RACE reads with MiXCR, one row per CDR3 protein. The sample gives around 820,000 distinct CDR3 sequences, 20% to 30% of which show up once; under 4.5% is in the top ten. The sample was also linked to a second study, of T cells of mothers and their children.

This rearrangement joins TRBV12-3 or TRBV12-4 to TRBJ1-2; D is ambiguous. Sample: blood. The clonotype comes from a boy aged 5 to 17 in good health. CDR3 residues: CASSVGSYAF. CDR3 nucleotides: TGTGCCAGCAGTGTTGGTAGCTACGCCTTC.